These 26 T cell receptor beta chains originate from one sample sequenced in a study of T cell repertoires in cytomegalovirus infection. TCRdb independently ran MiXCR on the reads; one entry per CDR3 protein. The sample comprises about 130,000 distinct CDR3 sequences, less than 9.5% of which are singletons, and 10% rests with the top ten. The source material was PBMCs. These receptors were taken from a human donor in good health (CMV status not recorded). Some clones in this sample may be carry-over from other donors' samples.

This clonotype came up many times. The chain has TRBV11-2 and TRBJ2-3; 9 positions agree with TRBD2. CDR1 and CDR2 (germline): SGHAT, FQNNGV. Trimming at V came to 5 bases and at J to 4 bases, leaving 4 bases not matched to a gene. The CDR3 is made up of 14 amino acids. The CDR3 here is CASSTAGGPDTQYF. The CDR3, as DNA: TGTGCCAGCAGCACTGCGGGGGGGCCAGATACGCAGTATTTT.

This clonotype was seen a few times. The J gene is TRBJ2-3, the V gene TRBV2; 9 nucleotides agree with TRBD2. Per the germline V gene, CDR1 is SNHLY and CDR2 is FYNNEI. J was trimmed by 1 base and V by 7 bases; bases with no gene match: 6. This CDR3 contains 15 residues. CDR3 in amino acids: CASKNSGGRTDTQYF. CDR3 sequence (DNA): TGTGCCAGCAAAAATAGCGGGGGTCGCACAGATACGCAGTATTTT.

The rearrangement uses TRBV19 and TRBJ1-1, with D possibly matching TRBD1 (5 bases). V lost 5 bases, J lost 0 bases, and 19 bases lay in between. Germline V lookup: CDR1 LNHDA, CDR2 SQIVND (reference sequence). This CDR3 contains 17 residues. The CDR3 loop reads CASSAIGGGIMNTEAFF. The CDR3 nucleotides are TGTGCCAGTAGTGCCATCGGCGGGGGGATCATGAACACTGAAGCTTTCTTT.

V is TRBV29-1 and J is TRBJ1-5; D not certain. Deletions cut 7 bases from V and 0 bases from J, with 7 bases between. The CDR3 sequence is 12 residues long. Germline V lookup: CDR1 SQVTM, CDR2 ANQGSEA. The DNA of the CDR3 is TGCAGCGCGGGTTTTAGCAATCAGCCCCAGCATTTT. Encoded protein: CSAGFSNQPQHF. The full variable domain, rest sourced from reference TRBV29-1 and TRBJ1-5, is SAVISQKPSRDICQRGTSLTIQCQVDSQVTMMFWYRQQPGQSLTLIATANQGSEATYESGFVIDKFPISRPNLTFSTLTVSNMSPEDSSIYLCSAGFSNQPQHFGDGTRLSIL.

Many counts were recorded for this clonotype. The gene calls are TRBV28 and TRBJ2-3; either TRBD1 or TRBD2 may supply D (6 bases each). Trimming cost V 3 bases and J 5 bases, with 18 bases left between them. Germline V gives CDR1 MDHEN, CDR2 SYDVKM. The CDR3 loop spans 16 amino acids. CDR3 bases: TGTGCCAGCAGTTTTAATGTTCGGGGGCCGGGAGATACGCAGTATTTT. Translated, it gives CASSFNVRGPGDTQYF. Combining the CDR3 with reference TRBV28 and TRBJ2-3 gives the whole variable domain DVKVTQSSRYLVKRTGEKVFLECVQDMDHENMFWYRQDPGLGLRLIYFSYDVKMKEKGDIPEGYSVSREKKERFSLILESASTNQTSMYLCASSFNVRGPGDTQYFGPGTRLTVL.

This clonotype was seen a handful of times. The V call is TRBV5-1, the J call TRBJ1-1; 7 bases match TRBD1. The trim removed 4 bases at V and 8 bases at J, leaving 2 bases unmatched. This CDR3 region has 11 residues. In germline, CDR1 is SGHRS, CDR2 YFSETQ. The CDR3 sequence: CASSLDREAFF. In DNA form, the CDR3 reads TGCGCCAGCAGCCTGGACAGGGAAGCTTTCTTT.

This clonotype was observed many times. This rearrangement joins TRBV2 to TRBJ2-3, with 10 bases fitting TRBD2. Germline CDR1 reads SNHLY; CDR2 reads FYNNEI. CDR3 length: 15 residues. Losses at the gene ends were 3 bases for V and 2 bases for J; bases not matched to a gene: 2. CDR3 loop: CASSDTSGVTDTQYF. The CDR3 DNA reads TGTGCCAGCAGTGATACTAGCGGGGTCACAGATACGCAGTATTTT.

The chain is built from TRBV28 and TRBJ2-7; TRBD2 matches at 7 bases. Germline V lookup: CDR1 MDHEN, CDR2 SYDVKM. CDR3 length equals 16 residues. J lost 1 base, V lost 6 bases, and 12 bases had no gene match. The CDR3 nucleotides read TGTGCCAGCAGACCGAGCGGGGTGTACTTTTCCTACGAGCAGTACTTC. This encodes CASRPSGVYFSYEQYF. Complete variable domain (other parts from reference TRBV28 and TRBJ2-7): DVKVTQSSRYLVKRTGEKVFLECVQDMDHENMFWYRQDPGLGLRLIYFSYDVKMKEKGDIPEGYSVSREKKERFSLILESASTNQTSMYLCASRPSGVYFSYEQYFGPGTRLTVT.

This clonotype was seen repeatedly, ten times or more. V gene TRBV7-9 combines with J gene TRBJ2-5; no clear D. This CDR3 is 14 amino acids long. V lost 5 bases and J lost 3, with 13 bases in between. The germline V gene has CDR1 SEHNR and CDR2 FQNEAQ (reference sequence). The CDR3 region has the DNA TGTGCCAGCAGCGCCGCCGGGTATGAAGAGACCCAGTACTTC. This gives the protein CASSAAGYEETQYF.

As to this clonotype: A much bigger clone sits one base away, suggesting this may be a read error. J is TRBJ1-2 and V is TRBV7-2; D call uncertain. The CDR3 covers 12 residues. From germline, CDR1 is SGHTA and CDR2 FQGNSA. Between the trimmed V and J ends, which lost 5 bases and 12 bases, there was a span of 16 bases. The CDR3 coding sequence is TGTGCCAGCAGCCCCCTATCAAATTTCCACACCTTC. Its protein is CASSPLSNFHTF.

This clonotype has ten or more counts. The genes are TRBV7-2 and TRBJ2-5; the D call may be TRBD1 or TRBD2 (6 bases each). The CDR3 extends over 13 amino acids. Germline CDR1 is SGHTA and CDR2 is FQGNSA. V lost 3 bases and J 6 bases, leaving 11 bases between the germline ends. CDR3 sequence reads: CASSLEGEKTQYF. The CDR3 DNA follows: TGTGCCAGCAGCTTGGAGGGGGAGAAGACCCAGTACTTC.

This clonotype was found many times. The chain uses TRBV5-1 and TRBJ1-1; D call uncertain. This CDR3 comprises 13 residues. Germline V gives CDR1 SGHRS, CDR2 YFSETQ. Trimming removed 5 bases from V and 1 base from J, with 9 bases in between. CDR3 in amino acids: CASSVGPNTEAFF. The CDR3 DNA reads TGCGCCAGCAGTGTAGGACCGAACACTGAAGCTTTCTTT.

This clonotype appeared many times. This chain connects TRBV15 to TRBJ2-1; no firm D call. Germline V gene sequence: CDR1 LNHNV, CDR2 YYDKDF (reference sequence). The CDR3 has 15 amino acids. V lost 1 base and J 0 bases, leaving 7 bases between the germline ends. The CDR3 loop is CATSRGDSSYNEQFF. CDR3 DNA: TGTGCCACCAGCAGAGGAGATAGCTCCTACAATGAGCAGTTCTTC. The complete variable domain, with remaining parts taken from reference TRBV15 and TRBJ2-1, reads DAMVIQNPRYQVTQFGKPVTLSCSQTLNHNVMYWYQQKSSQAPKLLFHYYDKDFNNEADTPDNFQSRRPNTSFCFLDIRSPGLGDTAMYLCATSRGDSSYNEQFFGPGTRLTVL.

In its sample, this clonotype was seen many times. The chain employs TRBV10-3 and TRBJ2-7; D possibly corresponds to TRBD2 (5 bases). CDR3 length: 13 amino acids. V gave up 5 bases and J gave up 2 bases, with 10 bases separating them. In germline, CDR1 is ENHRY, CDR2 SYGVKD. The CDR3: CAISPGNAYEQYF. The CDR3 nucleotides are TGTGCCATCAGTCCCGGGAACGCCTACGAGCAGTACTTC.

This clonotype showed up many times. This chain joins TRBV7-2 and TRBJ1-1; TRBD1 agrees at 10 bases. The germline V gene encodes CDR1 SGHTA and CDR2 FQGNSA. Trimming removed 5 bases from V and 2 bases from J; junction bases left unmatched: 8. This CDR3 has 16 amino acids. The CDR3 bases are TGTGCCAGCAGCGAGCGGACAGGGGGGACCAACACTGAAGCTTTCTTT. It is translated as CASSERTGGTNTEAFF.

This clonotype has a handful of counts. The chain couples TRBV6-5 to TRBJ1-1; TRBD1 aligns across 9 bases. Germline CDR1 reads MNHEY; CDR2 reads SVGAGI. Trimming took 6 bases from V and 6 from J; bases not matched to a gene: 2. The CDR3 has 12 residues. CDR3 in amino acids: CASSRTGAEAFF. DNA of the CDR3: TGTGCCAGCAGCCGGACAGGGGCTGAAGCTTTCTTT.

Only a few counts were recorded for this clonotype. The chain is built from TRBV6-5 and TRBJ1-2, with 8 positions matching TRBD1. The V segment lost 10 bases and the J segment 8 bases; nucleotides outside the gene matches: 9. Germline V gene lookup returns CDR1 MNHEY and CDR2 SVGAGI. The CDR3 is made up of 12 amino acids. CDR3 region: CATVTGVFGYTF. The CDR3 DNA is TGTGCCACCGTGACAGGGGTTTTCGGCTACACCTTC.

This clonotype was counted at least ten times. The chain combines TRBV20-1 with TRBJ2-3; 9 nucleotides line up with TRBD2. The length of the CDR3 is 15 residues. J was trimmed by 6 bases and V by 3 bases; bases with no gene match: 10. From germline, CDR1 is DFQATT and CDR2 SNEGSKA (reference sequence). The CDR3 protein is CSARPLRGGVDTQYF. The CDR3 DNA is TGCAGTGCTAGGCCCCTGCGGGGGGGCGTCGATACGCAGTATTTT.

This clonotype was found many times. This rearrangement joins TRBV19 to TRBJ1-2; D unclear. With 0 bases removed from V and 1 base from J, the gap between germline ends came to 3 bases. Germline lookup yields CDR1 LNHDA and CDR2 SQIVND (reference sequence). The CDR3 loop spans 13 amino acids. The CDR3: CASSIDSNYGYTF. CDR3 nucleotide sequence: TGTGCCAGTAGTATAGACAGTAACTATGGCTACACCTTC.

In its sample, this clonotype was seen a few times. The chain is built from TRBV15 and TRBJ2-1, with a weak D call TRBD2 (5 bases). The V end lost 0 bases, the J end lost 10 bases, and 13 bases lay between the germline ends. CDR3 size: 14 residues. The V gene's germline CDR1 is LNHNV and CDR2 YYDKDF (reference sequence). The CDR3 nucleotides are TGTGCCACCAGCAGAGATCGCGTTGGCGGGGAGCAGTTCTTC. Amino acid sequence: CATSRDRVGGEQFF.

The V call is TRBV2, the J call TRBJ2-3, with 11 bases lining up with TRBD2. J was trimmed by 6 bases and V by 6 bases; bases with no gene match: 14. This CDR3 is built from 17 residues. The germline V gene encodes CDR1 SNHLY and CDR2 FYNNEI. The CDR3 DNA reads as TGTGCCAGCAGGAAGATGTTGGTTAGCGGGGGGGTGGATACGCAGTATTTT. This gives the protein CASRKMLVSGGVDTQYF.

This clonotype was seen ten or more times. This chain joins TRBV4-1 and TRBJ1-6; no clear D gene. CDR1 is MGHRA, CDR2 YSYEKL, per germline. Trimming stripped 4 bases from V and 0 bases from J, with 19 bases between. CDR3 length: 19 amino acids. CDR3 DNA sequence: TGCGCCAGCAGCCTATCCCCGTGGCCTCCGAGCTCCTATAATTCACCCCTCCACTTT. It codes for CASSLSPWPPSSYNSPLHF.

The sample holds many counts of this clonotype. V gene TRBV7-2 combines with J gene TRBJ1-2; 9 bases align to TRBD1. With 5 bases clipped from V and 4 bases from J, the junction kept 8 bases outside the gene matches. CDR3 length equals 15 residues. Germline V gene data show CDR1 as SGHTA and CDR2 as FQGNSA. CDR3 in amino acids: CASSTPGTGSYGYTF. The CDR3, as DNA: TGTGCCAGCAGCACTCCCGGGACAGGGAGCTATGGCTACACCTTC.

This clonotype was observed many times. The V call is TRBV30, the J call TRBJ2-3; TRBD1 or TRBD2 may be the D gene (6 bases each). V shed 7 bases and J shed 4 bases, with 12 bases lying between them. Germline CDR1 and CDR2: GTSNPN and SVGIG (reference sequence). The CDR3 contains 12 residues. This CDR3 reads CASGGPADTQYF. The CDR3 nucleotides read TGTGCCTCCGGGGGCCCCGCAGATACGCAGTATTTT.

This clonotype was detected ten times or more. This CDR3 is CASSLRGRGTEAFF. The CDR3 nucleotides are TGTGCCAGCAGCTTGAGGGGGCGAGGGACTGAAGCTTTCTTT. V gene TRBV7-9 combines with J gene TRBJ1-1; 7 nucleotides match TRBD1. This CDR3 is 14 amino acids long. V was clipped by 3 bases and J by 5 bases; unmatched bases: 6. Germline values: CDR1 SEHNR, CDR2 FQNEAQ (reference sequence).

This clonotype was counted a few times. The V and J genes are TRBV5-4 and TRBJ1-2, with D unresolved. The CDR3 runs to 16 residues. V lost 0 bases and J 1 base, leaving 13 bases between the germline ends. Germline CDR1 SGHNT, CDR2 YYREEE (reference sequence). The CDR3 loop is CASSLEVTHINYGYTF. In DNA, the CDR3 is TGTGCCAGCAGCTTGGAAGTTACGCATATTAACTATGGCTACACCTTC.